These T cell receptor beta chains were read from a single sample in a study of T cells in Graves' hyperthyroidism and ophthalmopathy. One entry per CDR3 protein results from TCRdb running MiXCR on the multiplex PCR reads. This table has a few hundred thousand distinct CDR3 sequences, less than 15% appearing once. The material sequenced was blood. The receptors here all came from a woman between 18 and 30 years old with Graves' hyperthyroidism. The CDR3 runs from the conserved cysteine through the conserved F or W. D genes are given only for firm matches. Expanded clones get a size class; other rows say once, few or many, or leave the size out.

clone_size	d_call	v_call	j_call	cdr3_aa	cdr3_nt
few	.	TRBV6-2/TRBV6-3	TRBJ2-3	CASSLQGLGTDTQYF	TGTGCCAGCAGTCTGCAGGGACTCGGCACAGATACGCAGTATTTT
few	.	TRBV5-1	TRBJ2-2	CASVWRELFF	TGCGCCAGCGTCTGGCGGGAGCTGTTTTTT
many	TRBD1	TRBV7-6	TRBJ1-2	CASSPGQADQFNYGYTF	TGTGCCAGCAGCCCTGGACAGGCGGATCAGTTTAACTATGGCTACACCTTC
.	.	TRBV3-1	TRBJ1-2	CASSQDQYQDYGYTF	TGTGCCAGCAGCCAGGACCAATACCAGGACTATGGCTACACCTTC
.	TRBD1	TRBV28	TRBJ1-5	CASSYMGTGVANQPQHF	TGTGCCAGCAGTTACATGGGGACAGGGGTGGCCAATCAGCCCCAGCATTTT
many	TRBD1	TRBV7-2	TRBJ1-1	CASSSRTGNTEAFF	TGTGCCAGCAGCTCGAGGACAGGGAACACTGAAGCTTTCTTT
many	TRBD1	TRBV6-1	TRBJ1-6	CASGHPGTGGSPLHF	TGTGCCAGCGGACACCCCGGGACAGGGGGTTCACCCCTCCACTTT
many	TRBD2	TRBV6-1	TRBJ2-1	CASTTLAGGRKSGNEQFF	TGTGCCAGCACTACCCTAGCGGGGGGGCGAAAGTCGGGTAATGAGCAGTTCTTC
.	.	TRBV28	TRBJ2-7	CASSSGLRLSYEQYF	TGTGCCAGCAGTTCGGGACTCAGGTTATCCTACGAGCAGTACTTC
few	.	TRBV11-2	TRBJ2-3	CASSLVGGVADTQYF	TGTGCCAGCAGCTTAGTAGGTGGGGTGGCAGATACGCAGTATTTT
.	.	TRBV7-9	TRBJ1-2	CASSSGAVGGYTF	TGTGCCAGCAGCTCCGGGGCCGTAGGGGGCTACACCTTC
many	TRBD1	TRBV11-2	TRBJ1-2	CASSPDRGNYGYTF	TGTGCCAGCAGCCCCGACAGGGGCAACTATGGCTACACCTTC
many	TRBD2	TRBV5-6	TRBJ2-3	CASSLEILAGVDTQYF	TGTGCCAGCAGCTTGGAGATACTAGCGGGAGTAGATACGCAGTATTTT
many	.	TRBV18	TRBJ1-3	CASSPAKFSGNTIYF	TGTGCCAGCTCACCAGCAAAATTCTCTGGAAACACCATATATTTT
many	.	TRBV30	TRBJ2-7	CAWSYGASQQYF	TGTGCCTGGAGTTACGGGGCATCCCAGCAGTACTTC
many	.	TRBV28	TRBJ2-1	CASRNPGYYRINEQFF	TGTGCCAGCAGGAACCCTGGTTATTATCGAATCAATGAGCAGTTCTTC
many	.	TRBV20-1	TRBJ1-6	CSARDRAVPNSPLHF	TGCAGTGCTAGAGATCGGGCAGTACCGAATTCACCCCTCCACTTT